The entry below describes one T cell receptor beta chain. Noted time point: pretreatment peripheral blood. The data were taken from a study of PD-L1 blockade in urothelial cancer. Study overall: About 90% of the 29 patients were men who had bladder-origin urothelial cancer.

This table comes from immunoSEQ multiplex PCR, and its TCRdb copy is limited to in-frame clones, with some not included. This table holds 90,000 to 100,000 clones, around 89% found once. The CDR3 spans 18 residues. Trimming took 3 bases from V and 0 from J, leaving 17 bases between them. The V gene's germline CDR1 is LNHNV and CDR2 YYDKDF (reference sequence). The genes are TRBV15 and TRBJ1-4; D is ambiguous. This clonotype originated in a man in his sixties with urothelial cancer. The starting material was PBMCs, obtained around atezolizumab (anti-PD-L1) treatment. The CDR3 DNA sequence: TGTGCCACCAGCAGCTATACGCCTATCGGTGCAACTAATGAAAAACTGTTTTTT. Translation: CATSSYTPIGATNEKLFF.